The rows below give T cell receptor beta chains drawn from one sample of a study of cytomegalovirus exposure and HLA in healthy donors. The data were produced by immunoSEQ multiplex PCR, yet TCRdb's version contains in-frame clones alone and is incomplete. The sample lists 90,000 to 110,000 clones; approximately 11% were seen once. The sequenced sample consisted of PBMCs. Receptors originate from a man in his forties in good health and CMV-seropositive. CDR3s include the opening cysteine and the closing phenylalanine or tryptophan. D genes are given only for firm matches. Size is omitted from some rows. Given values are once, few, many or a class for expanded clones.

J gene | clone size | V gene | D gene | CDR3 protein | CDR3 DNA
TRBJ2-2 | . | TRBV6-5 | TRBD1 | CASSRGTGGIGELFF | TGTGCCAGCAGCCGAGGGACAGGGGGGATCGGGGAGCTGTTTTTT
TRBJ2-5 | . | TRBV4-1 | . | CASSQGILEETQYF | TGCGCCAGCAGCCAAGGTATCCTAGAAGAGACCCAGTACTTC
TRBJ1-2 | few | TRBV5-4 | . | CASSLDSLYGYTF | TGTGCCAGCAGCTTGGACAGCCTCTATGGCTACACCTTC
TRBJ2-1 | . | TRBV6-1 | . | CASRYSGTNNEQFF | TGTGCCAGCAGGTATAGCGGAACAAACAATGAGCAGTTCTTC
TRBJ1-5 | . | TRBV19 | TRBD1 | CASSRGTGTGWGQPQHF | TGTGCCAGTAGCCGAGGGACTGGGACAGGGTGGGGTCAGCCCCAGCATTTT
TRBJ2-3 | few | TRBV18 | TRBD2 | CASSPTPGLAANTDTQYF | TGTGCCAGCTCACCGACACCGGGACTAGCGGCAAACACAGATACGCAGTATTTT
TRBJ1-1 | few | TRBV12-5 | . | CASGLVMRNTEAFF | TGTGCTAGTGGTTTGGTAATGAGAAACACTGAAGCTTTCTTT
TRBJ1-2 | . | TRBV23-1 | . | CASSQLSQVRNYGYTF | TGCGCCAGCAGTCAATTATCGCAGGTACGAAACTATGGCTACACCTTC
TRBJ2-1 | few | TRBV7-8 | TRBD2 | CASSRKSGRTAPYNEQFF | TGTGCCAGCAGCCGTAAGAGCGGGAGGACCGCCCCCTACAATGAGCAGTTCTTC
TRBJ2-7 | . | TRBV9 | TRBD2 | CASSVLAGGPIVDEQYF | TGTGCCAGCAGCGTACTAGCGGGAGGGCCCATCGTCGACGAGCAGTACTTC
TRBJ2-1 | few | TRBV29-1 | TRBD2 | CSVGTSGDINEQFF | TGCAGCGTTGGGACTAGCGGAGATATCAATGAGCAGTTCTTC
TRBJ1-1 | . | TRBV18 | . | CASSPIGGTEAFF | TGTGCCAGCTCACCAATCGGCGGCACTGAAGCTTTCTTT
TRBJ2-7 | few | TRBV2 | . | CASSPISYEQYF | TGTGCCAGCAGCCCCATTTCCTACGAGCAGTACTTC